This T cell receptor (beta chain) was observed in a study of T-cell memory formation after mild COVID-19. Germline V lookup: CDR1 KGHDR, CDR2 SFDVKD. V lost 6 bases to trimming and J lost 3 bases; unmatched junction nucleotides: 12. The CDR3 runs to 17 residues. Regarding the study as a whole: Those CD4+ clones that contracted were mainly in CM and EM (CD8+ ones in EMRA). Later expanders leaned CD4+, whereas clones that contracted between day 15 and 85 were balanced CD4/CD8. In pre-infection memory, a portion of responding clones appeared, which suggested that cross-reactive memory joined.

cDNA libraries for TCR alpha and TCR beta, carrying sample barcodes and UMIs, came from 5'RACE with constant-segment primers. TCRdb recomputed calls from the 5' RACE reads with MiXCR, one row per CDR3 protein. The profile shows hundreds of thousands of distinct CDR3 sequences, 15% of them singletons. In the case of this clonotype: Its antigen is currently unknown.

This clonotype was sampled from an adult woman who had mild COVID-19 (a few samples of this study predate the infection). Cell type and time point are not known. The V gene is TRBV24-1, the J gene TRBJ1-5; 8 bases agree with TRBD1. What was sequenced was PBMCs or a T cell subset sorted from them (not recorded which). This CDR3 is CATSMSRTGPLNQPQHF. The CDR3 DNA follows: TGTGCCACCAGTATGTCCCGGACAGGGCCCCTCAATCAGCCCCAGCATTTT.